The 20 T cell receptor beta chains listed next were all sequenced from one sample in a study of shared clonotypes between healthy human individuals. Clones were read by immunoSEQ multiplex PCR, and TCRdb kept only the in-frame ones, dropping some. This table has approximately 500,000 clones, 90% to 96% appearing once. What was sequenced was naive CD4+ T cells sorted from blood. The subset: CD45RA+ positively selected. These receptors originate from a woman in her twenties or thirties in good health.

This rearrangement joins TRBV6-1 to TRBJ2-3; D is perhaps TRBD2 (5 bases). CDR1 is MNHNS and CDR2 is SASEGT in the germline V gene. This CDR3 comprises 15 residues. V dropped 0 bases and J dropped 2 bases, with 9 bases sitting between them. The DNA for the CDR3 is TGTGCCAGCAGTGAAGCAAAGGACTTCACAGATACGCAGTATTTT. Encoded protein: CASSEAKDFTDTQYF.

The chain has TRBV5-1 and TRBJ2-3, with 9 bases fitting TRBD1. Germline values: CDR1 SGHRS, CDR2 YFSETQ. V shed 3 bases and J 1 base; nucleotides not matched to a gene: 9. The CDR3 is made up of 17 amino acids. The CDR3 DNA reads TGCGCCAGCAGCTACGGGGACAGGGTTGGCGGCACAGATACGCAGTATTTT. Encoded protein: CASSYGDRVGGTDTQYF.

V and J are TRBV28 and TRBJ2-5, with 7 bases fitting TRBD1. Per the germline V gene, CDR1 is MDHEN and CDR2 is SYDVKM. V was clipped by 1 base and J by 10 bases; unmatched bases: 6. The CDR3 is 13 residues long. CDR3 in amino acids: CASSLSYRGSQYF. The CDR3, as DNA: TGTGCCAGCAGTTTATCGTACAGGGGAAGCCAGTACTTC.

V usage is TRBV5-1 and J usage is TRBJ2-3; 14 bases agree with TRBD2. The junction had 4 bases not matched to a gene; V was cut back by 4 bases and J by 3 bases. CDR3 length equals 16 residues. The V gene's germline CDR1 is SGHRS and CDR2 YFSETQ. The CDR3 sequence: CASSGGLAGDTDTQYF. In DNA, the CDR3 is TGCGCCAGCAGCGGGGGACTAGCGGGAGATACAGATACGCAGTATTTT.

V and J are TRBV2 and TRBJ1-3, with unresolved D. V lost 6 bases, J lost 0 bases, and 12 bases lay in between. The CDR3 is made up of 15 amino acids. Germline CDR1 SNHLY, CDR2 FYNNEI. The CDR3 reads CASREQSFSGNTIYF. CDR3 sequence (DNA): TGTGCCAGCAGGGAACAGAGCTTCTCTGGAAACACCATATATTTT.

V is TRBV5-1 and J is TRBJ2-1; D may be TRBD2 (6 bases). The CDR3 sequence is 15 residues long. V dropped 2 bases and J dropped 2 bases, with 11 bases sitting between them. Per germline, CDR1 SGHRS and CDR2 YFSETQ. CDR3 nucleotides: TGCGCCAGCAGCTTACGCGGGGAAACCTACAATGAGCAGTTCTTC. It codes for CASSLRGETYNEQFF.

The chain has TRBV11-1 and TRBJ2-4; perhaps TRBD1 as D (6 bases). Trimming stripped 4 bases from V and 0 bases from J, with 19 bases between. Germline V gene lookup returns CDR1 SGHAT and CDR2 FQDESV (reference sequence). This CDR3 has 18 residues. CDR3 region: CASSSGKNRELAKNIQYF. CDR3 in DNA: TGTGCCAGCAGCTCGGGTAAAAACAGGGAATTAGCCAAAAACATTCAGTACTTC.

The V gene is TRBV5-1, the J gene TRBJ2-3; 12 nucleotides align to TRBD2. The CDR3 contains 19 residues. The V and J ends lost 1 base and 1 base, in that order; junction bases with no gene match: 10. Germline V gives CDR1 SGHRS, CDR2 YFSETQ. In nucleotides, the CDR3 is TGCGCCAGCAGCTTGTTAACTAGCGGGAGGCTTGTCGGCACAGATACGCAGTATTTT. It specifies CASSLLTSGRLVGTDTQYF.

The chain joins TRBV5-1 to TRBJ2-1; 8 bases map to TRBD1. This CDR3 has 16 amino acids. Germline V gene sequence: CDR1 SGHRS, CDR2 YFSETQ. The V gene end was trimmed by 2 bases and the J gene end by 3 bases; junction bases not matched to a gene: 7. The CDR3, as DNA: TGCGCCAGCAGCTTTCGACGACAGGGGATCTACAATGAGCAGTTCTTC. This sequence encodes CASSFRRQGIYNEQFF.

This sequence joins TRBV28 and TRBJ1-6, with D maybe TRBD1 (6 bases). This CDR3 contains 16 residues. Germline V gene lookup returns CDR1 MDHEN and CDR2 SYDVKM. V lost 5 bases to trimming and J lost 13 bases, with 24 bases between them. The DNA for the CDR3 is TGTGCCAGCAGTCCTACAGGGTTCGGAGGGGAAGGGCCCCTCCACTTT. Translated: CASSPTGFGGEGPLHF.

The CDR3 protein is CASSYPISGTMKTQYF. CDR3 in DNA: TGTGCCAGCAGTTACCCGATTAGCGGGACGATGAAGACCCAGTACTTC. The chain couples TRBV6-5 to TRBJ2-5; TRBD2 matches at 8 bases. Germline CDR1 reads MNHEY; CDR2 reads SVGAGI. Trimming cost V 2 bases and J 6 bases; bases outside gene matches: 11. This CDR3 contains 16 residues.

The chain has TRBV7-2 and TRBJ2-1; 13 positions match TRBD2. The CDR3 consists of 15 residues. Germline CDR1 is SGHTA and CDR2 is FQGNSA. V lost 5 bases, J lost 8 bases, and 6 bases stayed unmatched. The CDR3 DNA follows: TGTGCCAGCAGCGCCCGGACTAGCGGGAGCTATGAGCAGTTCTTC. As protein: CASSARTSGSYEQFF.

To note about this clone: This CDR3 fails to terminate in the conserved phenylalanine or tryptophan, so it likely reflects a read error. As DNA, the CDR3 is TGTGCCAGCAGCCCACTTGGGACAAAATCCTCTGTGGAGCTGTTTCTT. Translated, it gives CASSPLGTKSSVELFL. The chain links TRBV7-9 to TRBJ2-2; TRBD1 is a possible D gene (6 bases). V lost 5 bases and J lost 10, with 23 bases in between. The CDR3 contains 16 residues. From germline, CDR1 is SEHNR and CDR2 FQNEAQ (reference sequence).

This chain connects TRBV6-6 to TRBJ1-4; 7 positions match TRBD1. V was pared by 3 bases and J by 7 bases, with 11 bases of the junction left unmatched. Germline V gene lookup returns CDR1 MNHNY and CDR2 SVGAGI (reference sequence). The length of the CDR3 is 16 residues. This chain's CDR3 is CASSYLNRGGGEKLFF. In DNA, the CDR3 is TGTGCCAGCAGTTATTTGAACAGGGGTGGGGGTGAAAAACTGTTTTTT.

The rearrangement links TRBV5-1 to TRBJ2-7; D call uncertain. The germline CDR1 and CDR2 sequences are SGHRS and YFSETQ. This CDR3 contains 13 residues. V was shortened by 5 bases and J by 2 bases, with 11 bases between the two germline ends. The CDR3 region has the DNA TGCGCCAGCAGTAGTTTGGGGACCTACGAGCAGTACTTC. Translation: CASSSLGTYEQYF.

The chain combines TRBV5-4 with TRBJ2-2, with D possibly being TRBD1 (6 bases). Germline V gene data show CDR1 as SGHNT and CDR2 as YYREEE (reference sequence). CDR3 length: 15 amino acids. V gave up 0 bases and J gave up 1 base, with 7 bases separating them. CDR3 in amino acids: CASSLGQVNTGELFF. CDR3 nucleotide sequence: TGTGCCAGCAGCTTGGGACAGGTGAACACCGGGGAGCTGTTTTTT.

This chain links TRBV11-2 with TRBJ1-4; TRBD1 is a possible D gene (5 bases). CDR1 and CDR2 (germline): SGHAT, FQNNGV. This CDR3 spans 13 amino acids. With 3 bases removed from V and 5 bases from J, the gap between germline ends came to 7 bases. CDR3 bases: TGTGCCAGCAGCTTCGGGGCCAATGAAAAACTGTTTTTT. Its translation: CASSFGANEKLFF.

CDR3 nucleotides: TGTGCCAGCAGCACGACCACTAGCGGGAGCTACGAGCAGTACTTC. It yields the protein CASSTTTSGSYEQYF. This chain uses TRBV9 with TRBJ2-7, with 11 nucleotides matching TRBD2. Per germline, CDR1 SGDLS and CDR2 YYNGEE. J gave up 3 bases and V 4 bases, and 6 bases lay outside the gene matches. There are 15 residues in the CDR3. Variable domain in full (rest from reference TRBV9 and TRBJ2-7): DSGVTQTPKHLITATGQRVTLRCSPRSGDLSVYWYQQSLDQGLQFLIQYYNGEERAKGNILERFSAQQFPDLHSELNLSSLELGDSALYFCASSTTTSGSYEQYFGPGTRLTVT.

The V gene is TRBV19, the J gene TRBJ2-7, with D possibly called TRBD1 or TRBD2 (5 bases each). Deletions cut 0 bases from V and 2 bases from J, with 8 bases between. There are 14 residues in the CDR3. Germline loops: CDR1 LNHDA, CDR2 SQIVND (reference sequence). In nucleotides, the CDR3 is TGTGCCAGTAGTATAGACGGGACGACCTACGAGCAGTACTTC. This gives the protein CASSIDGTTYEQYF.

This clone was picked up a small number of times. This rearrangement joins TRBV11-2 to TRBJ2-7, with TRBD1 as a possible D gene (6 bases). The CDR3 loop spans 12 amino acids. V was trimmed by 5 bases and J by 3 bases, leaving 8 bases between them. Germline CDR1 reads SGHAT; CDR2 reads FQNNGV. The CDR3 here is CASSKQGYEQYF. The CDR3 nucleotides read TGTGCCAGCAGCAAACAGGGCTACGAGCAGTACTTC.